This TCR beta chain was retrieved from a study of blood T cells in healthy people across ages. Turning to the study itself: There was about one barcoded beta molecule captured by template switching per two T cells. Overall study findings and caveats: Older individuals had lower TCR beta diversity per million T cells (the decline was roughly linear).

Each donor supplied 7.5 to 10 milliliters of peripheral blood. The CDR3 has 13 residues. Germline V gene sequence: CDR1 DFQATT, CDR2 SNEGSKA (reference sequence). The V end was cut by 7 bases, the J end by 5 bases, with 16 bases between. A word on this clonotype: What it recognizes is unknown.

PCR was performed a second time for about 7 to 11 cycles using a sample-barcoded 5' primer and a J-beta primer mix. TCRdb re-called the 5' RACE reads through MiXCR, storing one row per CDR3 protein. The table includes about 1.1 million distinct CDR3 sequences, roughly two fifths detected once. The receptor was derived from a man between 18 and 35 years old in good health. The V call is TRBV20-1, the J call TRBJ2-3; maybe TRBD2 (7 bases). Sequenced sample: blood. The CDR3 loop reads CSGGGSGKDTQYF. The CDR3, as DNA: TGCAGTGGGGGGGGCTCTGGGAAAGATACGCAGTATTTT.